Sequencing of this TCR beta chain was carried out in a study of graft-versus-host responses after intestinal transplantation. Across the study: Isolated intestinal, liver-intestinal, or multivisceral transplants were what recipients had. Every recipient had anti-thymocyte globulin induction and roughly three years of tacrolimus plus steroids. Findings and caveats of the study: Researchers found GvH clones in recipient marrow, and some showed up first in ileum or blood. With peak circulating GvH clone levels came an association with early post-transplant HvG declines.

Germline CDR1 GTSNPN, CDR2 SVGIG (reference sequence). V dropped 1 base and J dropped 12; count of bases not matched to a gene: 8. CDR3 length: 13 amino acids. Clones were sequenced by immunoSEQ multiplex PCR, and TCRdb holds only the in-frame ones, with some missing. This table has about 93,000 clones, about 93% appearing once. A remark on this clone: Its antigen is unidentified.

This receptor was taken from a human donor who received an intestinal transplant. The chain couples TRBV30 to TRBJ1-2, with 10 bases lining up with TRBD1. This specimen was unstimulated CD8+ T cells sorted from spleen or lymph node cells, taken before intestinal transplant. The DNA of the CDR3 is TGTGCCTGGAGTGACGGACAGGGGGTATTACACACCTTC. The encoded protein is CAWSDGQGVLHTF.